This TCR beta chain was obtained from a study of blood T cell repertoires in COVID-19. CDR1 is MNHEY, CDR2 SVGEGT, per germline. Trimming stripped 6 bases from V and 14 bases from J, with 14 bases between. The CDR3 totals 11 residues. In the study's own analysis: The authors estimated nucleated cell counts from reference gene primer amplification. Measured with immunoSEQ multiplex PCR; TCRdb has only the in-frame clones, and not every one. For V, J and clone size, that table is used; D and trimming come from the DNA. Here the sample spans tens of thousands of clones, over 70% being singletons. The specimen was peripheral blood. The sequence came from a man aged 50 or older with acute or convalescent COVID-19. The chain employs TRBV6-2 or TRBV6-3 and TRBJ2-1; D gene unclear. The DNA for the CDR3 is TGTGCCAGCAGCCGGCCAGGCGCCGAGTTCTTC. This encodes CASSRPGAEFF.